These 24 T cell receptor beta chains originate from one sample sequenced in a study of T cells in Graves' hyperthyroidism and ophthalmopathy. The TCR beta CDR3 regions underwent amplification using RNA transcripts as the source. First-round RT-PCR targeting the TCR CDR3 was performed with the HTBI primer set. TCRdb processed the multiplex PCR reads anew with MiXCR; each CDR3 protein has one entry. Among fewer than 500,000 distinct CDR3 sequences listed, about 15% were seen once. The specimen was blood. The receptors derive from a young man with Graves' ophthalmopathy.

The J gene is TRBJ1-2, the V gene TRBV19, with 9 bases fitting TRBD1. The CDR3 runs to 13 residues. With 10 bases clipped from V and 6 bases from J, the junction kept 9 bases outside the gene matches. From germline, CDR1 is LNHDA and CDR2 SQIVND (reference sequence). In DNA, the CDR3 is TGTGCCACTTCCACCAGGGACAGGGATGGCTACACCTTC. Residues: CATSTRDRDGYTF.

This clonotype came up many times. The rearrangement links TRBV6-1 to TRBJ1-2; perhaps TRBD1 as D (6 bases). V gave up 7 bases and J gave up 4 bases, with 16 bases separating them. The CDR3 is 14 amino acids. From germline, CDR1 is MNHNS and CDR2 SASEGT. CDR3 amino acids: CASTPPGDGYGYTF. CDR3 in DNA: TGTGCCAGCACCCCCCCAGGGGACGGCTATGGCTACACCTTC.

The CDR3 is CASGPFEDTGELFF. CDR3 DNA: TGCGCCAGTGGCCCTTTTGAGGACACCGGGGAGCTGTTTTTT. The gene calls are TRBV4-1 and TRBJ2-2; D is unclear. The CDR3 is 14 residues long. Germline V lookup: CDR1 MGHRA, CDR2 YSYEKL. V was clipped by 9 bases and J by 3 bases, with 14 bases between them.

V and J are TRBV25-1 and TRBJ1-1, with unresolved D. The CDR3 runs 14 residues. Germline V gives CDR1 MGHDK, CDR2 SYGVNS. Deletions cut 3 bases from V and 11 bases from J, with 19 bases between. In nucleotides, the CDR3 is TGTGCCAGCAGTGAGGAGTTAGGAGCCCATCGGGCTTTCTTT. Its protein product is CASSEELGAHRAFF.

This clonotype was detected many times. This chain joins TRBV11-2 and TRBJ1-2; D gene unclear. V lost 5 bases to trimming and J lost 4 bases, with 14 bases between them. Germline CDR1 is SGHAT and CDR2 is FQNNGV. This CDR3 comprises 14 residues. This CDR3 is CASSPMDSGYGYTF. The CDR3 DNA is TGTGCCAGCAGCCCTATGGATTCGGGCTATGGCTACACCTTC.

V is TRBV9 and J is TRBJ2-6; TRBD1 matches 9 bases. The CDR3 runs 17 residues. J was trimmed by 5 bases and V by 4 bases; bases with no gene match: 10. The germline V gene encodes CDR1 SGDLS and CDR2 YYNGEE. The CDR3 spells CASSFDRGLSRANVLTF. The CDR3, as DNA: TGTGCCAGCAGCTTCGACAGGGGGTTAAGTAGGGCCAACGTCCTGACTTTC.

There are many counts of this clonotype. The chain is built from TRBV2 and TRBJ2-7, with D tentatively TRBD1 (6 bases). The CDR3 totals 16 residues. Germline V CDR1 and CDR2: SNHLY, FYNNEI. V was shortened by 6 bases and J by 0 bases, with 18 bases between the two germline ends. As DNA, the CDR3 is TGTGCCAGCAGAGAGAAGACAGGTCGGGGCTCCTACGAGCAGTACTTC. Translating gives CASREKTGRGSYEQYF.

This clonotype was seen at least ten times. The genes are TRBV9 and TRBJ2-1; D call uncertain. This CDR3 comprises 14 residues. CDR1 is SGDLS and CDR2 is YYNGEE in the germline V gene. V was trimmed by 4 bases and J by 5 bases, leaving 13 bases between them. This CDR3 reads CASSHWTRDNEQFF. The DNA for the CDR3 is TGTGCCAGCAGCCATTGGACCAGAGACAATGAGCAGTTCTTC.

This clonotype has more than one count but fewer than ten. V usage is TRBV11-3 and J usage is TRBJ2-1, with TRBD2 matching 9 bases. Per the germline V gene, CDR1 is SGHNT and CDR2 is YENEEA. This CDR3 has 14 amino acids. Unmatched junction bases numbered 3, after V lost 4 bases and J lost 5 bases. CDR3 protein: CASSSRGGDNEQFF. The CDR3, as DNA: TGTGCCAGCAGCTCGCGGGGGGGAGACAATGAGCAGTTCTTC.

Only a few counts were recorded for this clonotype. The CDR3 does not close with the conserved phenylalanine or tryptophan, likely indicating a read error. The chain combines TRBV5-1 with TRBJ1-1, with D unresolved. The CDR3 spans 12 residues. The V end was cut by 0 bases, the J end by 4 bases, with 4 bases between. Germline values: CDR1 SGHRS, CDR2 YFSETQ. CDR3 coding DNA: TGCGCCAGCAGCTTGGAAACCACTGAAGCTTTCCTT. Translating gives CASSLETTEAFL.

This clonotype was counted a few times. The chain joins TRBV4-1 to TRBJ2-7; D is uncertain. Trimming left V 2 bases short and J 2 bases short, with 10 bases between. Germline CDR1 MGHRA, CDR2 YSYEKL. CDR3 length: 14 amino acids. The chain's CDR3 is CASSQTDSAYEQYF. CDR3 nucleotides: TGCGCCAGCAGCCAAACGGATTCGGCCTACGAGCAGTACTTC.

The rearrangement uses TRBV5-1 and TRBJ1-1; 9 bases map to TRBD1. This CDR3 comprises 17 residues. CDR1 is SGHRS and CDR2 is YFSETQ in the germline V gene. The J segment lost 5 bases and the V segment lost 0 bases, leaving 11 bases of the junction unmatched. CDR3 protein: CASSLEAGQGSGTEAFF. CDR3 DNA: TGCGCCAGCAGCTTGGAAGCTGGACAGGGGTCAGGAACTGAAGCTTTCTTT.

This clonotype was picked up many times. This chain links TRBV6-6 with TRBJ1-1; D possibly corresponds to TRBD1 (5 bases). The CDR3 loop spans 20 amino acids. Germline V gene sequence: CDR1 MNHNY, CDR2 SVGAGI (reference sequence). Between the trimmed V and J ends, which lost 2 bases and 11 bases, there was a span of 36 bases. CDR3 DNA: TGTGCCAGCAGTTACGGCTCAATCGCAGAGGCGCAGGGTTTCCCAAAGGGGGCTTTCTTT. Residues: CASSYGSIAEAQGFPKGAFF.

This clonotype came up many times. The chain carries TRBV5-1 and TRBJ2-1; D possibly uses TRBD1 or TRBD2 (6 bases each). V gave up 0 bases and J gave up 8 bases, with 12 bases separating them. CDR1 and CDR2 from the germline V gene are SGHRS and YFSETQ. The length of the CDR3 is 14 residues. This CDR3 is CASSLDWGADEQFF. The CDR3 nucleotides are TGCGCCAGCAGCTTGGATTGGGGGGCAGATGAGCAGTTCTTC.

The J gene is TRBJ2-2, the V gene TRBV7-3; 10 nucleotides agree with TRBD2. The CDR3 spans 16 residues. Germline V CDR1 and CDR2: SGHTA, FQGTGA. Germline trimming cut 4 bases from V and 4 bases from J; bases unmatched to any gene: 6. CDR3 loop: CASSSSGGGGTGELFF. CDR3 DNA sequence: TGTGCCAGCAGCTCCAGCGGGGGGGGCGGCACCGGGGAGCTGTTTTTT.

This clonotype was seen repeatedly, ten times or more. J is TRBJ2-7 and V is TRBV12-3 or TRBV12-4; TRBD1 might be the D (6 bases). The V gene lost 2 bases and the J gene lost 5 bases, with 7 bases spanning the gap. This CDR3 comprises 12 residues. CDR3 protein: CASSLTGNEQYF. The CDR3 DNA follows: TGTGCCAGCAGTTTAACAGGGAACGAGCAGTACTTC.

This clonotype was observed a few times. The chain employs TRBV4-2 and TRBJ1-5; D remains unclear. Germline CDR1 is LGHNA and CDR2 is YNFKEQ. This CDR3 has 15 residues. Trimming pared 1 base from V and 3 bases from J, leaving 10 bases between. This chain's CDR3 is CASSQVGSPNQPQHF. CDR3 DNA sequence: TGTGCCAGCAGCCAAGTTGGAAGCCCCAATCAGCCCCAGCATTTT.

A few counts support this clonotype. The V gene is TRBV20-1, the J gene TRBJ1-1, with D hard to call. The germline CDR1 and CDR2 sequences are DFQATT and SNEGSKA (reference sequence). This CDR3 region has 14 residues. The V end lost 0 bases, the J end lost 0 bases, and 8 bases lay between the germline ends. The CDR3 spells CSARDFQLNTEAFF. DNA of the CDR3: TGCAGTGCTAGAGATTTTCAACTGAACACTGAAGCTTTCTTT.

The rearrangement uses TRBV7-8 and TRBJ2-7, with 10 bases identical to TRBD1. The length of the CDR3 is 15 residues. V shed 5 bases, J shed 5 bases, and the junction held 9 bases outside the gene matches. The germline V gene encodes CDR1 SGHVS and CDR2 FQNEAQ. CDR3 residues: CASSRPGDRGHEQYF. DNA for the CDR3: TGTGCCAGCAGCCGACCAGGGGACAGGGGTCACGAGCAGTACTTC.

This clonotype was observed once. Possible read error: a much larger clone is one base away. The V gene is TRBV5-1, the J gene TRBJ2-3; maybe TRBD2 (5 bases). In germline, CDR1 is SGHRS, CDR2 YFSETQ. This CDR3 has 15 residues. Trimming took off 4 bases at V and 4 bases at J, with 16 bases between the two ends. The CDR3 DNA reads TGCGCCAGCAGCCCGAGGACTCCTAAGGCAGATACGCAGTATTTT. Translated, it gives CASSPRTPKADTQYF.

In its sample, this clonotype was seen a few times. The chain employs TRBV27 and TRBJ2-3; 11 bases match TRBD2. V shed 5 bases and J 0 bases; nucleotides not matched to a gene: 7. The CDR3 spans 17 residues. CDR1 MNHEY and CDR2 SMNVEV come from the germline V gene (reference sequence). The CDR3 DNA sequence: TGTGCCAGCAGTCTCCTGACTAGCGGGACTAGCACAGATACGCAGTATTTT. It codes for CASSLLTSGTSTDTQYF.

The rearrangement links TRBV5-6 to TRBJ2-1, with 9 bases matching TRBD1. This CDR3 region has 15 residues. Looked up from germline, CDR1 is SGHDT and CDR2 is YYEEEE. The trim removed 7 bases at V and 6 bases at J, leaving 11 bases unmatched. In DNA form, the CDR3 reads TGTGCCAGCGGCCCGATACAGGGGGCAAGCAATGAGCAGTTCTTC. It codes for CASGPIQGASNEQFF.

This clonotype was seen many times. The V and J genes are TRBV10-3 and TRBJ2-3, with TRBD2 matching over 9 bases. Per the germline V gene, CDR1 is ENHRY and CDR2 is SYGVKD. J was trimmed by 6 bases and V by 2 bases; bases with no gene match: 9. The CDR3 runs to 16 residues. In nucleotides, the CDR3 is TGTGCCATCAGTGAGCGAAGTAGCGGGGGCGGGGATACGCAGTATTTT. Its translation is CAISERSSGGGDTQYF.

This clonotype was seen repeatedly, ten times or more. The V and J genes are TRBV11-3 and TRBJ2-1, with a tentative D call TRBD1 (5 bases). Germline V gives CDR1 SGHNT, CDR2 YENEEA. The CDR3 runs to 14 residues. V lost 2 bases and J 3 bases, leaving 8 bases between the germline ends. CDR3: CASSLRQGYNEQFF. CDR3 DNA sequence: TGTGCCAGCAGCTTAAGGCAGGGCTACAATGAGCAGTTCTTC.